Each of the 13 T cell receptor beta chains below was sequenced from the same sample in a study of cytomegalovirus exposure and HLA in healthy donors. In the PCR, 60 Vbeta and 13 Jbeta primers were used. Only in-frame clones appear in the TCRdb table, and some are missing; sequencing was by immunoSEQ multiplex PCR. Here the sample spans around 200,000 clones, around 76% being singletons. Sequencing used PBMCs. The receptors here all came from a woman aged 30 to 39 in good health and CMV-seropositive.

The rearrangement joins TRBV6-5 to TRBJ2-7; 9 bases map to TRBD1. V gave up 6 bases and J gave up 4 bases; unmatched junction bases: 7. There are 14 residues in the CDR3. CDR1 is MNHEY, CDR2 SVGAGI, per germline. CDR3 protein: CASRVGQGSYEQYF. Here the CDR3 DNA reads TGTGCCAGCAGGGTGGGACAGGGAAGTTACGAGCAGTACTTC.

The chain employs TRBV5-4 and TRBJ1-2; D unclear. V was clipped by 6 bases and J by 8 bases, with 14 bases between them. The germline V gene has CDR1 SGHNT and CDR2 YYREEE (reference sequence). This CDR3 spans 12 amino acids. The chain's CDR3 is CASTRSREGYTF. CDR3 nucleotides: TGTGCCAGCACCCGGTCGAGGGAAGGCTACACCTTC.

The CDR3: CASSGSLTGAAYEQYF. As DNA, the CDR3 is TGTGCCAGCTCAGGGTCCCTGACAGGGGCGGCCTACGAGCAGTACTTC. The chain recombines TRBV18 with TRBJ2-7, with TRBD1 matching 8 bases. Germline lookup yields CDR1 KGHSH and CDR2 LQKENI. The CDR3 loop spans 16 amino acids. J gave up 2 bases and V 5 bases, and 11 bases lay outside the gene matches. The full variable domain, its missing parts supplied by reference TRBV18 and TRBJ2-7, is NAGVMQNPRHLVRRRGQEARLRCSPMKGHSHVYWYRQLPEEGLKFMVYLQKENIIDESGMPKERFSAEFPKEGPSILRIQQVVRGDSAAYFCASSGSLTGAAYEQYFGPGTRLTVT.

This clone was seen just once. The chain couples TRBV7-2 to TRBJ2-1; D is perhaps TRBD1 (6 bases). The germline V and J ends were trimmed by 2 bases and 10 bases, with 12 bases remaining between them. The CDR3 totals 13 residues. In germline, CDR1 is SGHTA, CDR2 FQGNSA. This CDR3 reads CASSLILGAEQFF. CDR3 bases: TGTGCCAGCAGCTTAATATTGGGGGCCGAGCAGTTCTTC.

This clone was picked up one time. The chain joins TRBV19 to TRBJ2-2, with a weak D call TRBD1 (5 bases). Germline V gives CDR1 LNHDA, CDR2 SQIVND (reference sequence). The CDR3 contains 13 residues. The DNA of the CDR3 is TGTGCAGCAGGGTTGGTGAACACCGGGGAGCTGTTTTTT. Translating it yields CAAGLVNTGELFF.

The chain carries TRBV30 and TRBJ1-4; unclear D gene. Germline V gene sequence: CDR1 GTSNPN, CDR2 SVGIG (reference sequence). The V end was cut by 1 base, the J end by 8 bases, with 11 bases between. This CDR3 spans 13 amino acids. DNA of the CDR3: TGTGCCTGGAGTGGGGGAGTGGGAGAAAAACTGTTTTTT. It codes for CAWSGGVGEKLFF.

The chain links TRBV7-2 to TRBJ2-3, with 16 bases matching TRBD2. Trimming removed 5 bases from V and 6 bases from J; junction bases left unmatched: 14. The CDR3 totals 19 residues. Germline V gene data show CDR1 as SGHTA and CDR2 as FQGNSA. Here the CDR3 reads CASSRPGLAGGPGGDTQYF. In DNA, the CDR3 is TGTGCCAGCAGCCGTCCGGGACTAGCGGGGGGGCCGGGCGGGGATACGCAGTATTTT.

The chain carries TRBV19 and TRBJ2-3; 10 bases align to TRBD1. The CDR3 extends over 15 amino acids. V shed 6 bases, J shed 5 bases, and the junction held 8 bases outside the gene matches. Germline V gives CDR1 LNHDA, CDR2 SQIVND (reference sequence). The CDR3 DNA follows: TGTGCCAGTAGAGAAGACAGGGGGCATGGAGATACGCAGTATTTT. Its protein is CASREDRGHGDTQYF.

This clone has just a few counts. V gene TRBV5-1 combines with J gene TRBJ2-1; D not resolved. The CDR3 sequence is 12 residues long. CDR1 is SGHRS and CDR2 is YFSETQ in the germline V gene. V was trimmed by 2 bases and J by 9 bases, leaving 9 bases between them. CDR3: CASSLNRVEQFF. The CDR3 DNA reads as TGCGCCAGCAGCTTAAACAGAGTTGAGCAGTTCTTC.

The rearrangement uses TRBV5-6 and TRBJ2-7, with 7 bases that match TRBD1. Per the germline V gene, CDR1 is SGHDT and CDR2 is YYEEEE. This CDR3 contains 15 residues. Trimming took 6 bases from V and 4 from J; bases not matched to a gene: 13. The CDR3 nucleotides read TGTGCCAGCACCCAACATGATAGACAGGGTTACGAGCAGTACTTC. Its translation is CASTQHDRQGYEQYF.

The chain uses TRBV19 and TRBJ1-1; D may be TRBD1 (6 bases). Trimming took 9 bases from V and 6 from J, leaving 14 bases between them. CDR3 length: 12 amino acids. The germline CDR1 and CDR2 sequences are LNHDA and SQIVND (reference sequence). The CDR3 spells CASLAQGPEAFF. The CDR3 bases are TGTGCCAGCTTAGCACAGGGCCCTGAAGCTTTCTTT. The variable domain in full, completed from reference TRBV19 and TRBJ1-1, reads DGGITQSPKYLFRKEGQNVTLSCEQNLNHDAMYWYRQDPGQGLRLIYYSQIVNDFQKGDIAEGYSVSREKKESFPLTVTSAQKNPTAFYLCASLAQGPEAFFGQGTRLTVV.

The rearrangement joins TRBV29-1 to TRBJ2-7, with D possibly being TRBD1 (5 bases). This CDR3 is 12 amino acids long. The germline gives CDR1 SQVTM, CDR2 ANQGSEA. The germline V and J ends were trimmed by 6 bases and 2 bases, with 11 bases remaining between them. This CDR3 reads CSVSDSPYEQYF. CDR3 DNA sequence: TGCAGCGTCTCAGACAGCCCCTACGAGCAGTACTTC.

The gene calls are TRBV10-3 and TRBJ2-2; no clear D gene. V lost 2 bases and J lost 7, with 2 bases in between. The CDR3 consists of 11 residues. Per germline, CDR1 ENHRY and CDR2 SYGVKD. The CDR3 region is CAISELGELFF. In nucleotides, the CDR3 is TGTGCCATCAGTGAGCTCGGGGAGCTGTTTTTT.